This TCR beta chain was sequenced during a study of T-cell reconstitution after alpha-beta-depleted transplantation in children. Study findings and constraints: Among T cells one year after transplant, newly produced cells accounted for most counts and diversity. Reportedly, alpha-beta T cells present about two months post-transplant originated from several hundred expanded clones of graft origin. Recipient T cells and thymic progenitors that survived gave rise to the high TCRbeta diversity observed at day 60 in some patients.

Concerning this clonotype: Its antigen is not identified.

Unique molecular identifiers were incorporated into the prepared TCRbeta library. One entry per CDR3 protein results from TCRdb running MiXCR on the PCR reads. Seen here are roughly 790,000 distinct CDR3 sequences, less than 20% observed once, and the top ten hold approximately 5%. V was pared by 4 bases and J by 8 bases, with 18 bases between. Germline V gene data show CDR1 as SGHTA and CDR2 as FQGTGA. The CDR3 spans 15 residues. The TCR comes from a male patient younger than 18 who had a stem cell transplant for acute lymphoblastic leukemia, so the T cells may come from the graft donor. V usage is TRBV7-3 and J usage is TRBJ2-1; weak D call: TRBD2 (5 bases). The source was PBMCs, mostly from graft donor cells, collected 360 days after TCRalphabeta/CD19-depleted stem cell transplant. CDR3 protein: CASSYRPTSSDEQFF. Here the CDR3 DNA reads TGTGCCAGCAGCTATCGCCCCACTAGTTCCGATGAGCAGTTCTTC.